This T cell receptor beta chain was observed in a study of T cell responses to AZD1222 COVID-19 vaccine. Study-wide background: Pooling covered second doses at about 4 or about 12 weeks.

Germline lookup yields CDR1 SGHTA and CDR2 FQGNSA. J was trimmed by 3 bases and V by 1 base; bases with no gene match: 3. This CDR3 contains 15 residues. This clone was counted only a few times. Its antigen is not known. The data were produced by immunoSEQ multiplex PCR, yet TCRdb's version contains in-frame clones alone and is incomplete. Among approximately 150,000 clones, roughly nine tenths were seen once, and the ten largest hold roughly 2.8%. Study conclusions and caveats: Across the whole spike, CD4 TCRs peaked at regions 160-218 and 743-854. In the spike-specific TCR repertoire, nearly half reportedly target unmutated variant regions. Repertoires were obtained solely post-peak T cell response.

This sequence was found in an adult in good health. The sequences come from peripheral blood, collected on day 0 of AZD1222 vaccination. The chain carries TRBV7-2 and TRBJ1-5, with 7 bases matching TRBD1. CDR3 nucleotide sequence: TGTGCCAGCAGCTTAGGGGGACAGTTCAATCAGCCCCAGCATTTT. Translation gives CASSLGGQFNQPQHF.